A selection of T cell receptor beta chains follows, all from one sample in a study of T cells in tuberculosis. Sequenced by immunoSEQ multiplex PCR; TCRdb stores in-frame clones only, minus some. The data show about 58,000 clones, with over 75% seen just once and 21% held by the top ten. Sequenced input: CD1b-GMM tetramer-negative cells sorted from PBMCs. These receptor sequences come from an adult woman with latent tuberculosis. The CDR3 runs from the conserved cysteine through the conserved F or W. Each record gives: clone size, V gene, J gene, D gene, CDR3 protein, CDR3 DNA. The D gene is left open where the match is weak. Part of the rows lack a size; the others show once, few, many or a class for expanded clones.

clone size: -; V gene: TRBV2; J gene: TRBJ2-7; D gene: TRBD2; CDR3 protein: CASSERLAGVYEQYF; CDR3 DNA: TGTGCCAGCAGTGAGAGACTAGCGGGAGTCTACGAGCAGTACTTC
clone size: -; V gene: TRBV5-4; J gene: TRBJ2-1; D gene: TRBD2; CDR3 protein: CASSLGPGLAGDNEQFF; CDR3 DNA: TGTGCCAGCAGCTTGGGCCCGGGACTAGCGGGGGACAATGAGCAGTTCTTC
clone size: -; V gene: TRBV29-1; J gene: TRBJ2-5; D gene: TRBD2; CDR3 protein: CSVSSGAVTETQYF; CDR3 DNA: TGCAGCGTTTCAAGCGGGGCCGTCACAGAGACCCAGTACTTC
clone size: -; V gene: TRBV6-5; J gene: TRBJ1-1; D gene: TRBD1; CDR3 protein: CASSYSWTGGTEAFF; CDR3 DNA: TGTGCCAGCAGTTACTCGTGGACAGGGGGCACTGAAGCTTTCTTT
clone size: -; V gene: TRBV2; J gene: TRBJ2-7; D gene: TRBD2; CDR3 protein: CASSEWLAGPSYEQYF; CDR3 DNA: TGTGCCAGCAGTGAGTGGCTAGCGGGCCCCTCCTACGAGCAGTACTTC
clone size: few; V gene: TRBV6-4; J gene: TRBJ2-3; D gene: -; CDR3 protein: CASSDRPGGNTQYF; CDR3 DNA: TGTGCCAGCAGTGACCGACCCGGGGGAAATACGCAGTATTTT
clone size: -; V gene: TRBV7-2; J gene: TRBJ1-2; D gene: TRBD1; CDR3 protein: CASSLGQYGYTF; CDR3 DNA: TGTGCCAGCAGCTTGGGACAGTATGGCTACACCTTC
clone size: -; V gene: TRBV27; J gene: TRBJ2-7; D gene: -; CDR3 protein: CASSLHGGARPPYEQYF; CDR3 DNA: TGTGCCAGCAGTTTGCATGGAGGGGCGCGGCCCCCCTACGAGCAGTACTTC
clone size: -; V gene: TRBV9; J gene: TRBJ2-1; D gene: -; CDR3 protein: CASSVGLTGSSYNEQFF; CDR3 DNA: TGTGCCAGCAGCGTTGGACTTACAGGGAGCTCCTACAATGAGCAGTTCTTC
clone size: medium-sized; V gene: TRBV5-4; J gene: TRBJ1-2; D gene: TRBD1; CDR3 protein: CASSDGTDYGYTF; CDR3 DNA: TGTGCCAGCAGCGACGGGACAGACTATGGCTACACCTTC
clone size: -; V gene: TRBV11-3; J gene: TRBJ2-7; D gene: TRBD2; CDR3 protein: CASSLIAGGPDEQYF; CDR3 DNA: TGTGCCAGCAGCTTAATTGCGGGAGGGCCGGACGAGCAGTACTTC
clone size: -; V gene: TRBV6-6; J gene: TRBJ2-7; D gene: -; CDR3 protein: CASSRTYYEQYF; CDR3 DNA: TGTGCCAGCAGTCGGACTTACTACGAGCAGTACTTC
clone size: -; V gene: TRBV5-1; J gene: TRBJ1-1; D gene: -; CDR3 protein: CASWVGLLNTEAFF; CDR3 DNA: TGCGCCAGCTGGGTGGGCCTCTTGAACACTGAAGCTTTCTTT
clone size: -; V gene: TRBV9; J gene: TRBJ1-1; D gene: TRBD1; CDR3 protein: CASRATGDMNTEAFF; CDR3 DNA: TGTGCCAGCAGAGCGACAGGGGACATGAACACTGAAGCTTTCTTT
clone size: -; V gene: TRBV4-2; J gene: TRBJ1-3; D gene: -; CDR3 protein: CASSQVLFSGRTGMDWSGNTIYF; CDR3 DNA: TGTGCCAGCAGCCAAGTCTTGTTTTCTGGACGGACTGGGATGGATTGGAGTGGGAACACCATATATTTT
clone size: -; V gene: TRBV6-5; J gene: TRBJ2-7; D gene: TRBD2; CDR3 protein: CASSSGGVGEDEQYF; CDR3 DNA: TGTGCCAGCAGTTCGGGAGGGGTGGGTGAGGACGAGCAGTACTTC
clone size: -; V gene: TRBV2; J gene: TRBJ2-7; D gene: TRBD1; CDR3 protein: CASSEIGGRDRLYEQYF; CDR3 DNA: TGTGCCAGCAGTGAGATAGGGGGTCGGGACAGGCTCTACGAGCAGTACTTC
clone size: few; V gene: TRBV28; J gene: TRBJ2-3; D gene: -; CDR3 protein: CASSFATGTDTQYF; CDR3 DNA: TGTGCCAGCAGTTTCGCCACAGGGACAGATACGCAGTATTTT
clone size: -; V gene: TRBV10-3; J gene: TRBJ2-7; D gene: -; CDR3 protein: CAISESGGSHEQYF; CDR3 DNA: TGTGCCATCAGTGAGTCGGGCGGGTCCCACGAGCAGTACTTC
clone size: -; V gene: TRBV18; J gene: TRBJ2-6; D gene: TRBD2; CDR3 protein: CASSPPASGSGANVLTF; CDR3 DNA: TGTGCCAGCTCACCACCCGCTAGCGGGTCTGGGGCCAACGTCCTGACTTTC
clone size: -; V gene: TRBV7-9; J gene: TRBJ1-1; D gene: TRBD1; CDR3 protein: CAITGGLTMNTEAFF; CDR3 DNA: TGTGCCATCACAGGGGGCCTGACTATGAACACTGAAGCTTTCTTT
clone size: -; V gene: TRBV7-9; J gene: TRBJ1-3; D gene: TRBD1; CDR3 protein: CASSFTGGAGDTIYF; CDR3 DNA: TGTGCCAGCAGCTTCACAGGGGGGGCTGGAGACACCATATATTTT
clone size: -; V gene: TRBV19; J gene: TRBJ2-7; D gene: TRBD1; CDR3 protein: CASSLPGQGVYEQYF; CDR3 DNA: TGTGCCAGTAGTTTACCGGGACAGGGAGTCTACGAGCAGTACTTC
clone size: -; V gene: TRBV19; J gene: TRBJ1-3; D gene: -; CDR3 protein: CASNLGAYSSGNTIYF; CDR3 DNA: TGTGCCAGTAACCTGGGGGCGTACAGCTCTGGAAACACCATATATTTT
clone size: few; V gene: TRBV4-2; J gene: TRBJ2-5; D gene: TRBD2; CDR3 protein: CASSPSGDLKTQYF; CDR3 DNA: TGTGCCAGCAGCCCCAGCGGGGACTTGAAGACCCAGTACTTC
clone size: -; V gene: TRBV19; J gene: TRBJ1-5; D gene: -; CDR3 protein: CASSTSPGKNSNQPQHF; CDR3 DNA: TGTGCCAGTAGTACCTCTCCGGGAAAAAATAGCAATCAGCCCCAGCATTTT
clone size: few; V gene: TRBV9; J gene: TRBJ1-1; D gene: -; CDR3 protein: CASSIHKDTEAFF; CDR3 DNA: TGTGCCAGCAGCATACACAAAGACACTGAAGCTTTCTTT
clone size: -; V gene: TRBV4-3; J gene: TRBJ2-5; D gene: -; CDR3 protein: CASSQVSREETQYF; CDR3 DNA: TGCGCCAGCAGCCAAGTGAGCAGGGAAGAGACCCAGTACTTC
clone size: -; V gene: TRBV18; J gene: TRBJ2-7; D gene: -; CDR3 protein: CASSPILQRSSYEQYF; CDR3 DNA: TGTGCCAGCTCACCAATTCTGCAGAGGAGCTCCTACGAGCAGTACTTC
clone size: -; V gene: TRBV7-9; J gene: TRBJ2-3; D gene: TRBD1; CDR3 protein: CASSPGTGGTDTQYF; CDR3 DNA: TGTGCCAGCAGCCCCGGGACAGGGGGCACAGATACGCAGTATTTT
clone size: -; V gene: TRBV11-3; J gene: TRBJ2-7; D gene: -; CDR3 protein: CASSSLGERTSYEQYF; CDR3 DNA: TGTGCCAGCAGCTCCCTCGGGGAGCGGACGTCCTACGAGCAGTACTTC
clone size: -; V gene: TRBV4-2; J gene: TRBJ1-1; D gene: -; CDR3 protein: CASRPAGEGNTEAFF; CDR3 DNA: TGTGCCAGCAGGCCGGCGGGGGAGGGGAACACTGAAGCTTTCTTT
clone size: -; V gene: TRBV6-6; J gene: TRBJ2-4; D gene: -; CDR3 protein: CASTGGWNIQYF; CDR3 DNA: TGTGCCAGCACAGGGGGGTGGAACATTCAGTACTTC
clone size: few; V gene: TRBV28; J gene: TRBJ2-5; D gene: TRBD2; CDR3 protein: CASSLFRGGSQETQYF; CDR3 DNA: TGTGCCAGCAGTTTGTTTCGCGGGGGGTCCCAAGAGACCCAGTACTTC
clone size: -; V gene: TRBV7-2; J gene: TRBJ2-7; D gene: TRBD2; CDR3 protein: CASSYGTSGSYEQYF; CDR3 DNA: TGTGCCAGCAGTTACGGGACTAGCGGTTCCTACGAGCAGTACTTC
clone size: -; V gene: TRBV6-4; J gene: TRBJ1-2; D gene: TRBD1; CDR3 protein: CASSATGGPTYGYTF; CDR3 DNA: TGTGCCAGCAGTGCCACAGGGGGCCCCACCTATGGCTACACCTTC
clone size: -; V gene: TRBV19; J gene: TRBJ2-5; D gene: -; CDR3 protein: CASSYRETQYF; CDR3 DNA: TGTGCCAGTAGTTATCGGGAGACCCAGTACTTC
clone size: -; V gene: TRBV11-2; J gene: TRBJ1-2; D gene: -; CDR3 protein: CASSLDPAGYGYTF; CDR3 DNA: TGTGCCAGCAGCTTAGATCCGGCAGGCTATGGCTACACCTTC
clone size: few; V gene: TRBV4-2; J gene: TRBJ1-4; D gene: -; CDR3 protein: CASSQDMGAGGEKLFF; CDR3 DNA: TGTGCCAGCAGCCAAGATATGGGGGCGGGAGGGGAAAAACTGTTTTTT
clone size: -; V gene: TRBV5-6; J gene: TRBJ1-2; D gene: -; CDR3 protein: CASSLPGAGNYGYTF; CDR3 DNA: TGTGCCAGCAGCCTCCCGGGTGCGGGAAACTATGGCTACACCTTC
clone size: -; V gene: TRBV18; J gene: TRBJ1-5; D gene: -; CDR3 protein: CASSPQGGHNQPQHF; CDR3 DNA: TGTGCCAGCTCACCTCAGGGAGGCCACAATCAGCCCCAGCATTTT
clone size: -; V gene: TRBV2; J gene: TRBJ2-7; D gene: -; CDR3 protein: CASSDSYPGGCF; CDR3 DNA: TGTGCCAGCAGTGATTCCTACCCCGGAGGGTGCTTC
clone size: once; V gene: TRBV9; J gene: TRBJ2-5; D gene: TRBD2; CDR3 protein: CASSISGRAETQYF; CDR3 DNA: TGTGCCAGCAGCATTAGCGGGAGAGCGGAGACCCAGTACTTC
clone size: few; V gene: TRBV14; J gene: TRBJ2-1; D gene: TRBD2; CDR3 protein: CASSQGGAGREAYNEQFF; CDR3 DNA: TGTGCCAGCAGCCAGGGGGGGGCTGGGCGGGAGGCCTACAATGAGCAGTTCTTC
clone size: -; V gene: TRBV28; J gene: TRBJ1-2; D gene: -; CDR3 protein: CASSSGGSYGYTF; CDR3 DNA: TGTGCCAGCAGTTCGGGGGGTAGCTATGGCTACACCTTC
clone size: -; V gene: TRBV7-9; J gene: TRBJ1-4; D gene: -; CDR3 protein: CASEGEQLFF; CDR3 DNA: TGTGCCAGCGAGGGGGAACAACTGTTTTTT
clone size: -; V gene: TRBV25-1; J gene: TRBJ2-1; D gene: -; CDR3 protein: CASSESGSVYNEQFF; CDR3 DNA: TGTGCCAGCAGTGAATCTGGTAGCGTTTACAATGAGCAGTTCTTC
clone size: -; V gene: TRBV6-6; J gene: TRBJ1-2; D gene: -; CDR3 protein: CASSYPQGRVDYGYTF; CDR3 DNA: TGTGCCAGCAGTTACCCACAGGGTCGAGTTGACTATGGCTACACCTTC
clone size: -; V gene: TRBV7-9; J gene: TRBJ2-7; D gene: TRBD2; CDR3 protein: CARTRREGHYEQYF; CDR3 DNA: TGTGCCAGGACTAGGCGGGAGGGACACTACGAGCAGTACTTC
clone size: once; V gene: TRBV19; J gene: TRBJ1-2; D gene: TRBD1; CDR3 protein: CASSISRQGLGYTF; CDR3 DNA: TGTGCCAGTAGTATCTCAAGACAGGGTCTAGGCTACACCTTC
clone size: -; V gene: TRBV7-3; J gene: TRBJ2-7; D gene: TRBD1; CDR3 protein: CASSARQGYEQYF; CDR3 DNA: TGTGCCAGCAGCGCCCGACAGGGGTACGAGCAGTACTTC
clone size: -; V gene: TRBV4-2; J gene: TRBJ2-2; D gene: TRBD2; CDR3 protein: CASGRLAGGAGELFF; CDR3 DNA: TGTGCCAGCGGCCGACTAGCGGGCGGGGCCGGGGAGCTGTTTTTT
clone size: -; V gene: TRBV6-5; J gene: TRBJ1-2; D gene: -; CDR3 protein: CASSYSVPPGAIGYTF; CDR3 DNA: TGTGCCAGCAGTTACTCGGTTCCCCCAGGGGCTATCGGCTACACCTTC
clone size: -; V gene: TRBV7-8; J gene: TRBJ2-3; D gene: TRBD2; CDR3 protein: CASSSRRGLAGTDTQYF; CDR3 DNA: TGTGCCAGCAGCTCGAGACGGGGGCTAGCGGGAACAGATACGCAGTATTTT
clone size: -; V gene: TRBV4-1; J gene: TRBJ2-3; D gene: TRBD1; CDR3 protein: CASSQEDRVTDTQYF; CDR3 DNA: TGCGCCAGCAGCCAAGAGGACAGGGTTACAGATACGCAGTATTTT
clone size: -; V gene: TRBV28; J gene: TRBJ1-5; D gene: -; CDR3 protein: CASSLSTAQTYSNQPQHF; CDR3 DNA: TGTGCCAGCAGTTTATCCACAGCACAAACTTATAGCAATCAGCCCCAGCATTTT
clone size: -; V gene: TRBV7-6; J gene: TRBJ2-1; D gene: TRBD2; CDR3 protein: CASSLKLSSGRNDEQFF; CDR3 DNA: TGTGCCAGCAGCTTAAAGCTCTCCAGCGGGAGAAACGATGAGCAGTTCTTC
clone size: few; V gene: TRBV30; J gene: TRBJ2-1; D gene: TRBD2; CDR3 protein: CAWSVLAGGPRGEQFF; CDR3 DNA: TGTGCCTGGAGTGTACTGGCGGGAGGGCCGAGGGGTGAGCAGTTCTTC